This paragraph covers one T cell receptor beta chain sequence. Its cognate antigen is unknown. The data derive from a study of cytomegalovirus exposure and HLA in healthy donors. Study-level findings and limits: Researchers counted around 160 TCR beta chains as cytomegalovirus-associated.

A multiplex PCR was run with 60 Vbeta primers and 13 Jbeta primers. Using immunoSEQ multiplex PCR, the repertoire was profiled, and TCRdb retains in-frame clones only, with some absent. Of fewer than 200,000 clones detected, about 80% appear once; the ten largest clones hold 0.6% to 0.7%. Germline CDR1 reads SGDLS; CDR2 reads YYNGEE. V lost 4 bases and J lost 2; bases outside the gene matches: 6. The CDR3 spans 15 residues. The specimen sequenced was PBMCs. The sequence came from a boy between 10 and 17 years old in good health and CMV-seronegative. The chain recombines TRBV9 with TRBJ2-5; TRBD2 matches at 9 bases. CDR3 protein: CASSSSGVIQETQYF. CDR3 nucleotide sequence: TGTGCCAGCAGCTCTAGCGGGGTGATACAAGAGACCCAGTACTTC. Variable domain in full (rest from reference TRBV9 and TRBJ2-5): DSGVTQTPKHLITATGQRVTLRCSPRSGDLSVYWYQQSLDQGLQFLIQYYNGEERAKGNILERFSAQQFPDLHSELNLSSLELGDSALYFCASSSSGVIQETQYFGPGTRLLVL.